This is a list of T cell receptor beta chains from one sample in a study of T cells in Graves' hyperthyroidism and ophthalmopathy. TCRdb fed the multiplex PCR reads into MiXCR, producing one record per CDR3 protein. The sample comprises 200,000 to 250,000 distinct CDR3 sequences, over 15% of which are singletons, and around 50% rests with the top ten. The sample taken for sequencing was blood. Every receptor here comes from a man aged 50 or older with Graves' hyperthyroidism. Both conserved end residues are part of each CDR3. Fields, in order: clone size, J gene, V gene, CDR3 protein. The size entry is marked missing in some rows and otherwise reads once, few, many or a size class.

few,TRBJ2-7,TRBV9,CASSQGQAGYEQYF
many,TRBJ2-1,TRBV11-2,CASSLGRGEQFF
few,TRBJ1-2,TRBV14,CASSPLTDNYGYTF
few,TRBJ2-1,TRBV28,CTSRGGSNSEQFF
NA,TRBJ2-3,TRBV4-1,CASSQVEGLVSTDTQYF
many,TRBJ2-1,TRBV5-1,CASSLYRDNEQFF
NA,TRBJ1-3,TRBV9,CASSVSGGQTGNTIYF
NA,TRBJ1-4,TRBV28,CASSLDRDRVLGNEKLFF
many,TRBJ2-3,TRBV20-1,CSAKSQPSTDTQYF
many,TRBJ2-1,TRBV11-3,CASSLPHQYNEQFF
many,TRBJ2-7,TRBV18,CASSPHRVAGAYYEQYF
few,TRBJ1-6,TRBV18,CASSLNTGGRNSPLHF
many,TRBJ2-7,TRBV15,CATSRPTGTGPYEQYF
many,TRBJ2-3,TRBV20-1,CSAAFGLAGDSTDTQYF
many,TRBJ2-3,TRBV18,CASSPPSGRSDTQYF
many,TRBJ2-1,TRBV6-1,CASESGLAGLDEQFF
few,TRBJ1-6,TRBV7-2,CASSLSSGDGSPLHF
NA,TRBJ1-5,TRBV7-2,CASSLGDTLLQHF
NA,TRBJ2-7,TRBV28,CASSTVGGLGTHEQYF
many,TRBJ1-2,TRBV12-3/TRBV12-4,CASSPGQGARGYTF
few,TRBJ2-3,TRBV19,CASSALDRVIDTQYF
many,TRBJ1-1,TRBV27,CASSSGAYTEAFF
many,TRBJ2-5,TRBV18,CASSPPGGLIQETQYF
many,TRBJ2-5,TRBV7-9,CASSLPGWETQYF
many,TRBJ1-5,TRBV28,CASSFSQLNQPQHF
many,TRBJ1-2,TRBV27,CASSLSFGKPNGYTF
NA,TRBJ1-4,TRBV29-1,CSARLTPNEKLFF
few,TRBJ2-1,TRBV5-1,CASSLANEFNEQFF
many,TRBJ2-1,TRBV20-1,CSARDPGGPGEQFF